A single sample is the source of the 16 T cell receptor beta chains below, sequenced in a study of identical twins. TCRdb used MiXCR to reprocess the 5' RACE reads, holding one entry per CDR3 protein. The sample holds around 250,000 distinct CDR3 sequences, approximately 7% seen once. This sample was also put to use in a study of yellow fever vaccine responses in identical twins.

Sequencing input: memory (CD45RO+) T cells sorted from blood. These receptors were obtained from a woman under 30 in good health.

Only a few counts were recorded for this clonotype. The chain is built from TRBV6-2 or TRBV6-3 and TRBJ2-1; 7 bases fit TRBD2. With V trimmed by 6 bases and J by 6 bases, 5 bases remained unmatched. This CDR3 region has 13 residues. Germline assignment: CDR1 MNHEY and CDR2 SVGEGT. CDR3 region: CASRPSGTNEQFF. As DNA, the CDR3 is TGTGCCAGCAGACCTAGCGGTACCAATGAGCAGTTCTTC.

This chain joins TRBV24-1 and TRBJ2-1, with 7 bases matching TRBD2. With V trimmed by 3 bases and J by 0 bases, 10 bases remained unmatched. CDR1 and CDR2 (germline): KGHDR, SFDVKD. The CDR3 loop spans 18 amino acids. This CDR3 reads CATSDPADPSGSYNEQFF. DNA of the CDR3: TGTGCCACCAGTGATCCAGCGGATCCTAGCGGCTCCTACAATGAGCAGTTCTTC.

V usage is TRBV5-4 and J usage is TRBJ2-7, with D maybe TRBD2 (6 bases). There are 14 residues in the CDR3. Germline-derived CDR1 and CDR2 are SGHNT and YYREEE (reference sequence). V lost 0 bases, J lost 3 bases, and 10 bases lay in between. The CDR3 here is CASSLDAGYYEQYV. CDR3 nucleotides: TGTGCCAGCAGCTTGGACGCGGGGTACTACGAGCAGTACGTC.

This clonotype was counted between two and nine times. CDR3 DNA: TGTGCCAGCAGTCCCCTGGGGACAGGGGTCTACAATGAGCAGTTCTTC. Protein product: CASSPLGTGVYNEQFF. The chain employs TRBV28 and TRBJ2-1, with TRBD1 identical over 10 bases. Unmatched junction bases numbered 7, after V lost 5 bases and J lost 3 bases. CDR3 length: 16 residues. The germline CDR1 and CDR2 sequences are MDHEN and SYDVKM.

The chain uses TRBV18 and TRBJ1-1; 8 bases line up with TRBD1. The V gene's germline CDR1 is KGHSH and CDR2 LQKENI. J gave up 1 base and V 9 bases, and 4 bases lay outside the gene matches. The CDR3 spans 13 residues. CDR3 sequence reads: CASGQGQNTEAFF. The CDR3 DNA reads as TGTGCCAGTGGACAGGGTCAGAACACTGAAGCTTTCTTT.

This clonotype was picked up many times. CDR3 DNA sequence: TGTGCCAGCAGCCAGACAGGGGTGAACACTGAAGCTTTCTTT. This translates into CASSQTGVNTEAFF. The V and J genes are TRBV7-9 and TRBJ1-1; 8 bases are a match to TRBD1. The V and J ends lost 5 bases and 0 bases, in that order; junction bases with no gene match: 2. The length of the CDR3 is 14 residues. CDR1 and CDR2 from the germline V gene are SEHNR and FQNEAQ (reference sequence).

The chain carries TRBV7-2 and TRBJ2-5; 14 bases fit TRBD2. V lost 3 bases, J lost 6 bases, and 6 bases stayed unmatched. Germline CDR1 reads SGHTA; CDR2 reads FQGNSA. The CDR3 covers 16 residues. CDR3 sequence (DNA): TGTGCCAGCAGCTTGGGGACTAGCGGGAGTATCAAGACCCAGTACTTC. Its protein product is CASSLGTSGSIKTQYF.

This clonotype was picked up many times. The rearrangement links TRBV15 to TRBJ2-3; no reliable D call. Trimming took off 1 base at V and 4 bases at J, with 3 bases between the two ends. This CDR3 is 12 amino acids long. Germline V gives CDR1 LNHNV, CDR2 YYDKDF (reference sequence). CDR3 in amino acids: CATSRGPDTQYF. The CDR3 DNA reads TGTGCCACCAGCAGAGGCCCAGATACGCAGTATTTT.

This clonotype was counted ten times or more. The genes are TRBV18 and TRBJ2-6; tentative D call: TRBD2 (5 bases). Deletions cut 5 bases from V and 4 bases from J, with 12 bases between. Germline V gives CDR1 KGHSH, CDR2 LQKENI. The CDR3 length is 15 residues. The CDR3 sequence: CASSILERGANVLTF. Written as DNA, the CDR3 is TGTGCCAGCTCAATCCTCGAGCGGGGGGCCAACGTCCTGACTTTC.

The chain carries TRBV20-1 and TRBJ2-3; 13 bases fit TRBD2. The CDR3 has 14 amino acids. The trim removed 5 bases at V and 5 bases at J, leaving 4 bases unmatched. CDR1 is DFQATT and CDR2 is SNEGSKA in the germline V gene (reference sequence). DNA of the CDR3: TGCAGTGCTTGGACTAGCGGGAGTGGAGATACGCAGTATTTT. Translated, it gives CSAWTSGSGDTQYF.

This clonotype turned up a few times. This chain links TRBV2 with TRBJ1-5, with D perhaps TRBD1 (5 bases). V was cut by 2 bases and J by 6 bases, with 17 bases left in between. The CDR3 runs 16 residues. Per germline, CDR1 SNHLY and CDR2 FYNNEI. CDR3 loop: CASSERETVAGQPQHF. The CDR3 DNA reads TGTGCCAGCAGTGAACGTGAGACAGTGGCTGGTCAGCCCCAGCATTTT.

Ten or more counts support this clonotype. V gene TRBV12-3 or TRBV12-4 combines with J gene TRBJ2-1; the D gene is possibly TRBD2 (5 bases). V was trimmed by 6 bases and J by 6 bases, leaving 15 bases between them. This CDR3 has 14 residues. The CDR3: CASSPGGGPNEQFF. The DNA for the CDR3 is TGTGCCAGCAGCCCCGGAGGAGGTCCCAATGAGCAGTTCTTC.

This clonotype was seen at least ten times. The chain has TRBV12-3 or TRBV12-4 and TRBJ1-3; unclear D gene. The V gene lost 5 bases and the J gene lost 7 bases, with 18 bases spanning the gap. The CDR3 totals 15 residues. The CDR3 DNA reads TGTGCCAGCAGTCCCGGGGAGGGAAGGTGGAACACCATATATTTT. Translating gives CASSPGEGRWNTIYF.

This clonotype was observed many times. The rearrangement joins TRBV5-1 to TRBJ2-1; D not resolved. V was trimmed by 3 bases and J by 3 bases, leaving 7 bases between them. Germline CDR1 and CDR2: SGHRS and YFSETQ. The CDR3 runs 13 residues. DNA of the CDR3: TGCGCCAGCAGCTCAGACAACTACAATGAGCAGTTCTTC. Translation gives CASSSDNYNEQFF.

The V call is TRBV19, the J call TRBJ2-3, with D unclear. Germline V gene data show CDR1 as LNHDA and CDR2 as SQIVND (reference sequence). With 5 bases removed from V and 2 bases from J, the gap between germline ends came to 8 bases. The CDR3 sequence is 13 residues long. The CDR3 bases are TGTGCCAGTAGTTGGGCAGACACAGATACGCAGTATTTT. It yields the protein CASSWADTDTQYF.

This clonotype was detected ten times or more. V usage is TRBV29-1 and J usage is TRBJ2-6, with 8 bases matching TRBD2. After removal of 1 base from V and 11 bases from J, the junction contained 7 bases not matched to a gene. The CDR3 has 14 amino acids. The V gene's germline CDR1 is SQVTM and CDR2 ANQGSEA. In DNA, the CDR3 is TGCAGCGTTGAAGGTGCGGGGGGACCGGACGTCCTGACTTTC. Residues: CSVEGAGGPDVLTF.